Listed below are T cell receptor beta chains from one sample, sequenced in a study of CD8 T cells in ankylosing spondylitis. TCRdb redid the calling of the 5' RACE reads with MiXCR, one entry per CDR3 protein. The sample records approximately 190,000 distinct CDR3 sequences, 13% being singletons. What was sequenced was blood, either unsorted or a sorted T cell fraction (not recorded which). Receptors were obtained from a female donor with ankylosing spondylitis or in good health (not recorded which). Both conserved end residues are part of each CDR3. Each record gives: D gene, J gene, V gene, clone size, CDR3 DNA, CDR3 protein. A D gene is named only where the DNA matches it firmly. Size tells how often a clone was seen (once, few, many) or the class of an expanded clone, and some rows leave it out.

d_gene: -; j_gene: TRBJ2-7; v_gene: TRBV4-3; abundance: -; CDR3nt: TGCGCCAGCAGCCCCGCCACCGGGGATTCCTACGAGCAGTACTTC; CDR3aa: CASSPATGDSYEQYF
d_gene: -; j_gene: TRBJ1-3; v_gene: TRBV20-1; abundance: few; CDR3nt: TGCAGTGTCACGGGCAGGGGAGGAAACACCATATATTTT; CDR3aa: CSVTGRGGNTIYF
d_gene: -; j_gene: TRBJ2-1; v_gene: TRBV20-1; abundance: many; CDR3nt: TGCAGTGCTAGACCTTACCCCGAGAGCTCCTACAATGAGCAGTTCTTC; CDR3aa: CSARPYPESSYNEQFF
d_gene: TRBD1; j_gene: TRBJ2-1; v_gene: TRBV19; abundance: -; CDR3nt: TGTGCCAGTAGTGTCACAGGGGCCGGTGAGCAGTTCTTC; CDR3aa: CASSVTGAGEQFF
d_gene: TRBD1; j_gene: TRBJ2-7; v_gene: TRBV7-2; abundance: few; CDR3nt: TGTGCCAGCAGCTCCCCGGGACAGGTTTCCTACGAGCAGTACTTC; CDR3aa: CASSSPGQVSYEQYF
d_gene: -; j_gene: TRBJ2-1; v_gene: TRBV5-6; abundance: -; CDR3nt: TGTGCCAGCAGCGTCCAGCATGAGCAGTTCTTC; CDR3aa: CASSVQHEQFF
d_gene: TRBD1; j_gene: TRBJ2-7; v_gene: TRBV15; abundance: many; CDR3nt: TGTGCCACCAGCAGAGACCGACAGGGCTACGAGCAGTACTTC; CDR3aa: CATSRDRQGYEQYF
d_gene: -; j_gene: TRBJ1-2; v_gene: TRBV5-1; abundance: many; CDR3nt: TGCGCCAGCAGCTTGGCTGACAGCTATGGCTACACCTTC; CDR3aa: CASSLADSYGYTF
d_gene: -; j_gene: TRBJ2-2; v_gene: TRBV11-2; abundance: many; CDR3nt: TGTGCCAGCAGCTTCACCAGGGGGGCCGCGAACACCGGGGAGCTGTTTTTT; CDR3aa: CASSFTRGAANTGELFF
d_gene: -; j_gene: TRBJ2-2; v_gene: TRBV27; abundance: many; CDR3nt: TGTGCCAGCAAAAAGCACATCGGCACCGGGGAGCTGTTTTTT; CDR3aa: CASKKHIGTGELFF
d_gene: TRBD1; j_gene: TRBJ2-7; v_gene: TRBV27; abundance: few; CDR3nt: TGTGCCACCGGGACAGGGGTACCCTACGAGCAGTACTTC; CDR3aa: CATGTGVPYEQYF
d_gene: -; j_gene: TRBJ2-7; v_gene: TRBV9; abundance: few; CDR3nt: TGTGCCAGCAGCGTTTCCCTTTGGCCGACCGACTCCTACGAGCAGTACTTC; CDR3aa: CASSVSLWPTDSYEQYF
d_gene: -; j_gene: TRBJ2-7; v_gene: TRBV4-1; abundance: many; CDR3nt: TGCGCCAGCAGTCCGCTAGGTACCTACGAGCAGTACTTC; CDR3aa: CASSPLGTYEQYF
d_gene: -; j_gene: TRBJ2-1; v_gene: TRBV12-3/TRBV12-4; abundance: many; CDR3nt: TGTGCCAGCAGTCTTGACAGGCCCTACAATGAGCAGTTCTTC; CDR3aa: CASSLDRPYNEQFF
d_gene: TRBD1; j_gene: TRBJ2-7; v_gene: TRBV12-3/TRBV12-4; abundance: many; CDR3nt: TGTGCCAGCAGTTCCACAGGGGTAGAGCAGTACTTC; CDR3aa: CASSSTGVEQYF
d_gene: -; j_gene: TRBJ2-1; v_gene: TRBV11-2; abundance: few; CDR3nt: TGTGCCAGCAGCTTAGGGGGGGCGGACTACAATGAGCAGTTCTTC; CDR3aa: CASSLGGADYNEQFF